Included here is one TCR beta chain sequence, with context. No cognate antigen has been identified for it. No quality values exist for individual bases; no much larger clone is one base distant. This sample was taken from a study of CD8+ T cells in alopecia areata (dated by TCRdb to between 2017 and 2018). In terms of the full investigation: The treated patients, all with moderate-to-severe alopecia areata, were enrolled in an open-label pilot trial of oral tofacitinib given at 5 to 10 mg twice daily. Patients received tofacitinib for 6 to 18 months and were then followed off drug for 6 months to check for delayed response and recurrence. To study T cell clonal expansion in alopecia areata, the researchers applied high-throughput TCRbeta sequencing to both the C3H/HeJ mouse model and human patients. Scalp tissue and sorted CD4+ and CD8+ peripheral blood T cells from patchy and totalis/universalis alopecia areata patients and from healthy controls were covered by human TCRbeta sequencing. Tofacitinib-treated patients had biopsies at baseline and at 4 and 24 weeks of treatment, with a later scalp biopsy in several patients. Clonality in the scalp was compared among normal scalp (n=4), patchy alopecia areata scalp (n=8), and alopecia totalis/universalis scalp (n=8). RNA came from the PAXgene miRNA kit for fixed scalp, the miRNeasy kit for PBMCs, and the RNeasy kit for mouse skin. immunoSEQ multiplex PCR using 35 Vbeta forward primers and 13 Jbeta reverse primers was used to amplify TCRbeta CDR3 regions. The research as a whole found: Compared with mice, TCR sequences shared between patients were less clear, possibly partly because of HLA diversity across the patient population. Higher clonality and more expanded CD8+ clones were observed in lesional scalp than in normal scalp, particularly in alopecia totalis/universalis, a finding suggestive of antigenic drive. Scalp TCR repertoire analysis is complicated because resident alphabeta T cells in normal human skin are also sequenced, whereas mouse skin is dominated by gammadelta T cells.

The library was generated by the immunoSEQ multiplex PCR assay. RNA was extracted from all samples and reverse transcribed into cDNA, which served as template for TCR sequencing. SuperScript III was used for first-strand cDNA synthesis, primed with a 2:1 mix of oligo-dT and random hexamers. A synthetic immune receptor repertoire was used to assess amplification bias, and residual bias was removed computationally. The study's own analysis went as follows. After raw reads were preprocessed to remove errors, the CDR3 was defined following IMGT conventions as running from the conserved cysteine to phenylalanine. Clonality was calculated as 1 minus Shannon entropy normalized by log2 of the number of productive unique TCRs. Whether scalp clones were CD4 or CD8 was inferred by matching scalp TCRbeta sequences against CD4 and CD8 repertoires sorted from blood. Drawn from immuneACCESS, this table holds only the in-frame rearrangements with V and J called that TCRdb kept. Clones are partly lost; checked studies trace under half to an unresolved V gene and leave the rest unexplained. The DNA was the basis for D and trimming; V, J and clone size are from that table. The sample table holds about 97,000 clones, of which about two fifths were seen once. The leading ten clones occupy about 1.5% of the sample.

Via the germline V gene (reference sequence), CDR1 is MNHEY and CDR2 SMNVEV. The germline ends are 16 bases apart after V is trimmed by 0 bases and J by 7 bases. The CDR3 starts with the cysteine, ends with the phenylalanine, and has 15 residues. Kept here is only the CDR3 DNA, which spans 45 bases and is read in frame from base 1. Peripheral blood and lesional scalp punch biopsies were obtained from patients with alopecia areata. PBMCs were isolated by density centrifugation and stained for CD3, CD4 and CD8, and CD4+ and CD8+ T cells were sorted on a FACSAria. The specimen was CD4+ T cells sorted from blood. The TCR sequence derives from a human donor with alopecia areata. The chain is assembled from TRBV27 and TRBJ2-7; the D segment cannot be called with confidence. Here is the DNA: TGTGCCAGCAGTTTATCTTGGCAGGCCCTGGGTGAGCAGTACTTC. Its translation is CASSLSWQALGEQYF.